The text below deals with one TCR beta chain. These data are taken from a study of cytomegalovirus exposure and HLA in healthy donors. At the level of the study: Unique TCRs from HLA-typed donors, roughly 87 million of them, were held in an early data release.

PCR involved 60 Vbeta and 13 Jbeta primers. TCRdb keeps only in-frame clones here, not all; method: immunoSEQ multiplex PCR. The table shows about 100,000 clones, with 73% occurring only once. Germline CDR1 and CDR2: SGHTA and FQGNSA. The CDR3 is made up of 15 amino acids. With 2 bases removed from V and 0 bases from J, the gap between germline ends came to 11 bases. The genes are TRBV7-2 and TRBJ2-7, with D possibly matching TRBD2 (5 bases). The sequence derives from a man aged 40-49 years in good health and CMV-seronegative. The sequenced material came from PBMCs. Written as DNA, the CDR3 is TGTGCCAGCAGCTTATATCCGGGATCCTCCTACGAGCAGTACTTC. This encodes CASSLYPGSSYEQYF.